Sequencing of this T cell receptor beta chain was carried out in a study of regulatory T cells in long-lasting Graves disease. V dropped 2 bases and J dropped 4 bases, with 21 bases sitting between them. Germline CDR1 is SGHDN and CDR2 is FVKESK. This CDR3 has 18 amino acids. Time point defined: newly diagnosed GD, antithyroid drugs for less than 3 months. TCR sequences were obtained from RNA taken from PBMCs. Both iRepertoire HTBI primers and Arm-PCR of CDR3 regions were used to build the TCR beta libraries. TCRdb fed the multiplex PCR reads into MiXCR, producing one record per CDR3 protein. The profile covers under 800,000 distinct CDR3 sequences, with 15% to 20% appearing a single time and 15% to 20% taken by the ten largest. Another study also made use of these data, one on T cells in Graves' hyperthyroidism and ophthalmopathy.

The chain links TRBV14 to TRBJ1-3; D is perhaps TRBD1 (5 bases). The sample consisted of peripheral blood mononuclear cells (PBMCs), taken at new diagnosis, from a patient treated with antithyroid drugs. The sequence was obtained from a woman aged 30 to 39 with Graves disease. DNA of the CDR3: TGTGCCAGCAGCCAATGGGGCCCACCGCGGGTCCCAGGAAACACCATATATTTT. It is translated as CASSQWGPPRVPGNTIYF.